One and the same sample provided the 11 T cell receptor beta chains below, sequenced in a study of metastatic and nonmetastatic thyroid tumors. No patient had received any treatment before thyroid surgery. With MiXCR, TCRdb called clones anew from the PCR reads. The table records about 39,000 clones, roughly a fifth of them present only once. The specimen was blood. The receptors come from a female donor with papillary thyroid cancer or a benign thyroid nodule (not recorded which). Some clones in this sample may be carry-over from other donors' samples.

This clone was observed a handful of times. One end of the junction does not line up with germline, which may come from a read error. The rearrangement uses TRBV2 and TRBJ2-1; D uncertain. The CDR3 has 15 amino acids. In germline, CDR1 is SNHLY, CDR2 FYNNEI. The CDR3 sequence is CASRDTVSSYNGQFF. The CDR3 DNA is TGTGCCAGCAGGGATACAGTGTCCTCCTACAATGGGCAGTTCTTC.

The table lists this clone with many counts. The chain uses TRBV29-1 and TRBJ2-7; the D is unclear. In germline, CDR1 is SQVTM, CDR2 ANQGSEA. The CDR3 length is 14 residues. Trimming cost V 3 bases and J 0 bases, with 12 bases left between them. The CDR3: CSVDQATYSYEQYF. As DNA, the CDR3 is TGCAGCGTTGATCAAGCAACTTACTCCTACGAGCAGTACTTC.

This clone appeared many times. CDR3 in amino acids: CASTLGGDEAFF. The CDR3 DNA follows: TGTGCCAGCACCCTAGGGGGCGACGAAGCTTTCTTT. This sequence joins TRBV12-3 or TRBV12-4 and TRBJ1-1, with 7 positions matching TRBD1. The trim removed 7 bases at V and 8 bases at J, leaving 7 bases unmatched. The CDR3 has 12 amino acids.

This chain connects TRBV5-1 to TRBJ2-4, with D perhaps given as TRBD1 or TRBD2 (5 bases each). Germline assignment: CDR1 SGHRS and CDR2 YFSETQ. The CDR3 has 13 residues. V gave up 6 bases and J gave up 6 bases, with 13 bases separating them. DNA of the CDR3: TGCGCCAGCAAAAGGGACCGGGGAAACATTCAGTACTTC. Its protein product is CASKRDRGNIQYF.

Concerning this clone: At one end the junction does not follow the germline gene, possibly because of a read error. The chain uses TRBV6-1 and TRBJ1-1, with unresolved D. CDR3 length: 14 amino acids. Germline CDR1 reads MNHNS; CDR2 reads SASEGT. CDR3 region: CASSQSWSNTQAFF. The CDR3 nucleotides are TGTGCCAGCAGTCAATCCTGGAGCAACACTCAAGCTTTCTTT.

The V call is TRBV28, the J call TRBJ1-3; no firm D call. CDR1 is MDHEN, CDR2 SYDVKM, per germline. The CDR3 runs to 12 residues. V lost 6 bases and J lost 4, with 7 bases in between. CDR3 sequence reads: CASSKPGNTIYF. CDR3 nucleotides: TGTGCCAGCAGCAAGCCCGGAAACACCATATATTTT.

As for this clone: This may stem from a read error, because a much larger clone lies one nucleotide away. In DNA, the CDR3 is TGTGCCAGCAGCTTAGGGACTAGTATGGAGACCCAGTACTTC. Translating it yields CASSLGTSMETQYF. The V gene is TRBV7-9, the J gene TRBJ2-5; 7 positions agree with TRBD2. The V and J ends lost 1 base and 5 bases, in that order; junction bases with no gene match: 4. The germline CDR1 and CDR2 sequences are SEHNR and FQNEAQ (reference sequence). This CDR3 spans 14 amino acids.

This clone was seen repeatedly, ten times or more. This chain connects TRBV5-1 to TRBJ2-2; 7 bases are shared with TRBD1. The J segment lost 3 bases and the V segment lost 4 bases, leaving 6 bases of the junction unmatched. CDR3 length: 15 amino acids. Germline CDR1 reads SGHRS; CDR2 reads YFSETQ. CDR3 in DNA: TGCGCCAGCAGCGTTCGAACAGGGGACACCGGGGAGCTGTTTTTT. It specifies CASSVRTGDTGELFF.

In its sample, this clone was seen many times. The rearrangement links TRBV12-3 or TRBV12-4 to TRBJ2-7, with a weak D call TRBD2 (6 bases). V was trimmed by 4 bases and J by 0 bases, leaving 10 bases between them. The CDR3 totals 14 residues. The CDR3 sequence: CASSWGGDSYEQYF. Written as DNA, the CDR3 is TGTGCCAGCAGTTGGGGAGGAGACTCCTACGAGCAGTACTTC.

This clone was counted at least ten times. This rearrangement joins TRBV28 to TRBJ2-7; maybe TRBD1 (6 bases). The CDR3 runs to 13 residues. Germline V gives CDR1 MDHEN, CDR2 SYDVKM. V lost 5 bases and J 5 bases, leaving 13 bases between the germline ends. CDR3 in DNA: TGTGCCAGCAGTCGGGACAATCGTCACGAGCAGTACTTC. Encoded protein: CASSRDNRHEQYF. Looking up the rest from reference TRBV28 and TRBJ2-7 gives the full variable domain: DVKVTQSSRYLVKRTGEKVFLECVQDMDHENMFWYRQDPGLGLRLIYFSYDVKMKEKGDIPEGYSVSREKKERFSLILESASTNQTSMYLCASSRDNRHEQYFGPGTRLTVT.

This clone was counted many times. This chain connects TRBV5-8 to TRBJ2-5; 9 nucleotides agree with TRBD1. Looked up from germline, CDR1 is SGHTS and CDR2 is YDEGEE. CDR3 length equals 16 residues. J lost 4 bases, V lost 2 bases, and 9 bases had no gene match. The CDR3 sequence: CASSFWQGQGRETQYF. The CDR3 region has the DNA TGTGCCAGCAGCTTCTGGCAGGGACAGGGACGAGAGACCCAGTACTTC.